The 31 T cell receptor beta chains in this list originate from one sample, sequenced in a study of control samples from healthy donors and cancer patients. Assay used: immunoSEQ multiplex PCR; TCRdb lists only in-frame clones, some missing. The repertoire holds around 150,000 clones, with almost 90% as singletons. Sequencing was performed on blood. All receptors come from a man between 18 and 35 years old in good health.

The gene calls are TRBV11-3 and TRBJ2-3; 9 bases agree with TRBD2. The CDR3 has 17 residues. Germline CDR1 reads SGHNT; CDR2 reads YENEEA. After removal of 5 bases from V and 1 base from J, the junction contained 10 bases not matched to a gene. CDR3 amino acids: CASSGGGASGGTDTQYF. Here the CDR3 DNA reads TGTGCCAGCAGCGGGGGGGGCGCTAGCGGGGGCACAGATACGCAGTATTTT. Full variable domain (missing parts from reference TRBV11-3 and TRBJ2-3): EAGVVQSPRYKIIEKKQPVAFWCNPISGHNTLYWYLQNLGQGPELLIRYENEEAVDDSQLPKDRFSAERLKGVDSTLKIQPAELGDSAVYLCASSGGGASGGTDTQYFGPGTRLTVL.

In this sample, this clone turned up once. The genes are TRBV5-4 and TRBJ2-1; 14 bases map to TRBD2. Germline V CDR1 and CDR2: SGHNT, YYREEE (reference sequence). The CDR3 runs 15 residues. V dropped 4 bases and J dropped 10; count of bases not matched to a gene: 7. DNA of the CDR3: TGTGCCAGCAGCAGGGGGACTAGCGGGGGTAAAGAGCAGTTCTTC. Translation gives CASSRGTSGGKEQFF.

The chain carries TRBV4-2 and TRBJ2-7; TRBD1 or TRBD2 may be the D gene (6 bases each). CDR1 is LGHNA and CDR2 is YNFKEQ in the germline V gene. This CDR3 contains 15 residues. With 1 base removed from V and 0 bases from J, the gap between germline ends came to 10 bases. DNA of the CDR3: TGTGCCAGCAGCCAAGGGGAGGACAGCTCCTACGAGCAGTACTTC. Residues: CASSQGEDSSYEQYF.

The chain combines TRBV7-9 with TRBJ1-1, with D uncertain. This CDR3 has 13 amino acids. V shed 3 bases and J shed 8 bases, with 13 bases lying between them. The germline V gene has CDR1 SEHNR and CDR2 FQNEAQ (reference sequence). CDR3 loop: CASSFTGRQEAFF. CDR3 DNA: TGTGCCAGCAGCTTTACCGGGCGGCAGGAAGCTTTCTTT.

This chain connects TRBV6-4 to TRBJ2-5; 9 positions match TRBD2. Germline CDR1 and CDR2: MRHNA and SNTAGT. Unmatched junction bases numbered 18, after V lost 0 bases and J lost 1 base. This CDR3 has 21 amino acids. The CDR3 reads CASSDSCSSASGNTTQETQYF. CDR3 DNA sequence: TGTGCCAGCAGTGACTCGTGCTCATCGGCTAGCGGGAACACAACCCAAGAGACCCAGTACTTC.

This clone turned up a few times. The chain is built from TRBV7-9 and TRBJ1-2; the D is unclear. The CDR3 is 13 amino acids. The V end lost 1 base, the J end lost 4 bases, and 7 bases lay between the germline ends. Germline V lookup: CDR1 SEHNR, CDR2 FQNEAQ (reference sequence). CDR3 loop: CASSLGGIYGYTF. The CDR3 DNA sequence: TGTGCCAGCAGCTTAGGAGGGATCTATGGCTACACCTTC.

The chain has TRBV18 and TRBJ2-7; D may match TRBD1 or TRBD2 (6 bases each). The CDR3 runs to 15 residues. Trimming removed 2 bases from V and 2 bases from J, with 13 bases in between. Germline CDR1 and CDR2: KGHSH and LQKENI. In DNA, the CDR3 is TGTGCCAGCTCACCAAGGAGGGCAGGGGCCTACGAGCAGTACTTC. Translated, it gives CASSPRRAGAYEQYF.

The chain uses TRBV4-3 and TRBJ1-2; TRBD1 matches 10 bases. CDR1 LGHNA and CDR2 YSLEER come from the germline V gene. J lost 8 bases, V lost 0 bases, and 6 bases had no gene match. CDR3 length: 15 residues. CDR3 residues: CASSQDRGQGFGYTF. The CDR3 DNA reads as TGCGCCAGCAGCCAAGATAGGGGACAGGGGTTCGGCTACACCTTC.

The V gene is TRBV28, the J gene TRBJ1-4, with TRBD1 matching 8 bases. The V gene end was trimmed by 4 bases and the J gene end by 4 bases; junction bases not matched to a gene: 5. From germline, CDR1 is MDHEN and CDR2 SYDVKM. The CDR3 runs to 15 residues. CDR3 sequence reads: CASSSRQGINEKLFF. In DNA, the CDR3 is TGTGCCAGCAGTTCAAGACAGGGGATTAATGAAAAACTGTTTTTT.

This chain joins TRBV6-2 or TRBV6-3 and TRBJ2-7; 10 bases are shared with TRBD1. V was pared by 2 bases and J by 3 bases, with 13 bases of the junction left unmatched. This CDR3 is 18 amino acids long. Germline lookup yields CDR1 MNHEY and CDR2 SVGEGT. The CDR3 protein is CASSYDRGREGPGYEQYF. Written as DNA, the CDR3 is TGTGCCAGCAGTTACGACAGGGGGCGCGAGGGGCCTGGCTACGAGCAGTACTTC.

The chain uses TRBV7-9 and TRBJ2-3, with D tentatively TRBD1 or TRBD2 (5 bases each). Trimming left V 2 bases short and J 0 bases short, with 9 bases between. Germline V lookup: CDR1 SEHNR, CDR2 FQNEAQ (reference sequence). This CDR3 comprises 15 residues. The chain's CDR3 is CASSLLEGSTDTQYF. In DNA form, the CDR3 reads TGTGCCAGCAGCTTACTCGAGGGGAGCACAGATACGCAGTATTTT. The full variable domain, completed using reference TRBV7-9 and TRBJ2-3, is DTGVSQNPRHKITKRGQNVTFRCDPISEHNRLYWYRQTLGQGPEFLTYFQNEAQLEKSRLLSDRFSAERPKGSFSTLEIQRTEQGDSAMYLCASSLLEGSTDTQYFGPGTRLTVL.

The chain joins TRBV18 to TRBJ2-7; 7 nucleotides agree with TRBD1. Germline-derived CDR1 and CDR2 are KGHSH and LQKENI. The ends lost 3 bases at V and 2 bases at J; junction bases unmatched: 4. This CDR3 has 14 residues. The CDR3 loop is CASSPRQGAYEQYF. The CDR3 DNA sequence: TGTGCCAGCTCACCCCGGCAGGGGGCCTACGAGCAGTACTTC.

This clone was counted a single time. The rearrangement links TRBV7-2 to TRBJ2-3, with 14 bases lining up with TRBD2. The V gene's germline CDR1 is SGHTA and CDR2 FQGNSA. This CDR3 is 15 amino acids long. V trimming: 4 bases; J trimming: 7 bases; junction bases outside the gene matches: 4. The CDR3, as DNA: TGTGCCAGCAGCTCGGGACTAGCGGGGGTTTATACGCAGTATTTT. Translation: CASSSGLAGVYTQYF.

The genes are TRBV5-1 and TRBJ1-2; D remains ambiguous. V gave up 0 bases and J gave up 2 bases, with 8 bases separating them. Per the germline V gene, CDR1 is SGHRS and CDR2 is YFSETQ. This CDR3 has 14 amino acids. CDR3 sequence reads: CASSLGDKNYGYTF. The CDR3 DNA reads TGCGCCAGCAGCTTGGGCGACAAGAACTATGGCTACACCTTC.

The V gene is TRBV5-4, the J gene TRBJ1-1, with unresolved D. Germline V CDR1 and CDR2: SGHNT, YYREEE (reference sequence). Trimming took 4 bases from V and 6 from J, leaving 13 bases between them. This CDR3 has 13 residues. CDR3 residues: CASSPTSRAEAFF. CDR3 bases: TGTGCCAGCAGCCCCACGTCGCGCGCTGAAGCTTTCTTT.

V is TRBV3-1 (or the pseudogene TRBV3-2) and J is TRBJ2-7; D unclear. CDR3 size: 14 residues. Germline V gene data show CDR1 as LGHDT and CDR2 as YNNKEL (reference sequence). Trimming pared 1 base from V and 0 bases from J, leaving 7 bases between. The CDR3 here is CASSQVLSSYEQYF. CDR3 nucleotide sequence: TGTGCCAGCAGCCAAGTTCTAAGCTCCTACGAGCAGTACTTC.

The CDR3 nucleotides are TGTGCCAGTGGGGCAGGGGCCGACGCGAACACCGGGGAGCTGTTTTTT. Its protein is CASGAGADANTGELFF. The V and J genes are TRBV9 and TRBJ2-2; possibly TRBD1 for D (6 bases). The germline CDR1 and CDR2 sequences are SGDLS and YYNGEE. The CDR3 length is 16 residues. Trimming took off 8 bases at V and 0 bases at J, with 17 bases between the two ends.

The chain links TRBV7-2 to TRBJ1-2, with no clear D. This CDR3 is built from 16 residues. The V gene lost 6 bases and the J gene lost 4 bases, with 21 bases spanning the gap. Germline V gene lookup returns CDR1 SGHTA and CDR2 FQGNSA. DNA for the CDR3: TGTGCCAGCAGTCAAACTCGTGACTCCTACCTCTATGGCTACACCTTC. Translating gives CASSQTRDSYLYGYTF. Combining the CDR3 with reference TRBV7-2 and TRBJ1-2 gives the whole variable domain GAGVSQSPSNKVTEKGKDVELRCDPISGHTALYWYRQSLGQGLEFLIYFQGNSAPDKSGLPSDRFSAERTGGSVSTLTIQRTQQEDSAVYLCASSQTRDSYLYGYTFGSGTRLTVV.

The rearrangement joins TRBV27 to TRBJ2-7, with D possibly matching TRBD1 (5 bases). Germline V gene data show CDR1 as MNHEY and CDR2 as SMNVEV (reference sequence). This CDR3 has 15 residues. V was pared by 3 bases and J by 5 bases, with 17 bases between. CDR3 sequence reads: CASSFRDRKIHEQYF. Here the CDR3 DNA reads TGTGCCAGCAGTTTCCGAGACAGAAAAATCCACGAGCAGTACTTC.

V usage is TRBV5-1 and J usage is TRBJ2-3; 8 bases are shared with TRBD1. This CDR3 has 14 amino acids. The ends lost 2 bases at V and 5 bases at J; junction bases unmatched: 4. Germline CDR1 is SGHRS and CDR2 is YFSETQ. CDR3 amino acids: CASSLPGGGDTQYF. Written as DNA, the CDR3 is TGCGCCAGCAGCTTACCAGGGGGCGGAGATACGCAGTATTTT.

V and J are TRBV14 and TRBJ2-7, with a weak D call TRBD1 (6 bases). CDR1 is SGHDN, CDR2 FVKESK, per germline. The ends were cut back, 4 bases at V and 6 bases at J, with 13 bases in the middle. The CDR3 loop spans 13 amino acids. This chain's CDR3 is CASSPTGTREQYF. Here the CDR3 DNA reads TGTGCCAGCAGCCCCACTGGGACACGCGAGCAGTACTTC. The entire variable domain, with the rest obtained from reference TRBV14 and TRBJ2-7, is as follows: EAGVTQFPSHSVIEKGQTVTLRCDPISGHDNLYWYRRVMGKEIKFLLHFVKESKQDESGMPNNRFLAERTGGTYSTLKVQPAELEDSGVYFCASSPTGTREQYFGPGTRLTVT.

V gene TRBV12-3 or TRBV12-4 combines with J gene TRBJ1-1; D is uncertain. Deletions cut 3 bases from V and 3 bases from J, with 8 bases between. The CDR3 totals 13 residues. In DNA form, the CDR3 reads TGTGCCAGCAGTTTGGGCAGACACACTGAAGCTTTCTTT. Its translation: CASSLGRHTEAFF.

This sequence joins TRBV20-1 and TRBJ1-1; possibly TRBD1 for D (6 bases). The V end lost 6 bases, the J end lost 8 bases, and 13 bases lay between the germline ends. This CDR3 has 11 residues. Germline V gene lookup returns CDR1 DFQATT and CDR2 SNEGSKA (reference sequence). CDR3 nucleotide sequence: TGCAGTGCCGAAAGGGGGAGGGAAGCTTTCTTT. It translates to CSAERGREAFF.

The chain recombines TRBV7-3 with TRBJ1-1; D may be TRBD1 (6 bases). Germline V gene data show CDR1 as SGHTA and CDR2 as FQGTGA. Trimming stripped 5 bases from V and 1 base from J, with 8 bases between. The CDR3 loop spans 13 amino acids. In DNA form, the CDR3 reads TGTGCCAGCAGCCCACAGGGGAACACTGAAGCTTTCTTT. Its translation: CASSPQGNTEAFF.

This clone has more than one count but fewer than ten. V is TRBV7-9 and J is TRBJ1-2, with 7 bases aligning to TRBD1. Germline lookup yields CDR1 SEHNR and CDR2 FQNEAQ (reference sequence). This CDR3 region has 16 residues. V lost 1 base and J lost 3; bases outside the gene matches: 8. The CDR3: CASSLVERQGYYGYTF. The DNA of the CDR3 is TGTGCCAGCAGCTTAGTAGAGAGACAGGGATACTATGGCTACACCTTC.

The V and J genes are TRBV5-1 and TRBJ1-2; possibly TRBD1 for D (5 bases). There are 14 residues in the CDR3. In germline, CDR1 is SGHRS, CDR2 YFSETQ. V lost 6 bases, J lost 1 base, and 13 bases lay in between. CDR3 in amino acids: CASTTGPNNYGYTF. The CDR3 DNA is TGCGCCAGCACTACAGGACCTAATAACTATGGCTACACCTTC.

This clone came up once. An end of the junction differs from the germline gene, which may be a read error. The rearrangement uses TRBV7-7 and TRBJ1-5; D is unclear. The CDR3 has 18 residues. Germline V gives CDR1 SSHAT, CDR2 FNYEAQ (reference sequence). CDR3 DNA sequence: TGTGCTAGCAGCCAGAACGCGAGAAAATCGAGAAGCAATCAGCCCCAGCATTTT. Encoded protein: CASSQNARKSRSNQPQHF.

This clone came up a few times. The chain links TRBV19 to TRBJ1-3, with TRBD1 as a possible D gene (5 bases). Germline V gives CDR1 LNHDA, CDR2 SQIVND (reference sequence). The CDR3 runs 16 residues. V was pared by 3 bases and J by 4 bases, with 16 bases between. This chain's CDR3 is CASSMDTLFSGNTIYF. Written as DNA, the CDR3 is TGTGCCAGTAGTATGGACACCCTGTTTTCGGGAAACACCATATATTTT.

The chain joins TRBV24-1 to TRBJ2-5; 12 bases agree with TRBD1. The trim removed 1 base at V and 4 bases at J, leaving 3 bases unmatched. Germline V gives CDR1 KGHDR, CDR2 SFDVKD. CDR3 length: 16 residues. CDR3 sequence (DNA): TGTGCCACCAGTGATTTAGGGACAGGGGGCTTAGAGACCCAGTACTTC. Protein product: CATSDLGTGGLETQYF.

V is TRBV30 and J is TRBJ2-1; 11 nucleotides agree with TRBD1. The CDR3 has 14 residues. The junction had 4 bases not matched to a gene; V was cut back by 1 base and J by 8 bases. The germline V gene encodes CDR1 GTSNPN and CDR2 SVGIG (reference sequence). DNA for the CDR3: TGTGCCTGGAGTGCGGGACAGGGGGTCGATGAGCAGTTCTTC. Translating gives CAWSAGQGVDEQFF.

CDR3 amino acids: CASASRGLETQYF. The CDR3 DNA reads as TGTGCCAGCGCTTCCAGGGGGTTGGAGACCCAGTACTTC. The V gene is TRBV19, the J gene TRBJ2-5, with 7 bases that match TRBD1. J was trimmed by 5 bases and V by 9 bases; bases with no gene match: 9. Germline values: CDR1 LNHDA, CDR2 SQIVND (reference sequence). The CDR3 is 13 residues long.